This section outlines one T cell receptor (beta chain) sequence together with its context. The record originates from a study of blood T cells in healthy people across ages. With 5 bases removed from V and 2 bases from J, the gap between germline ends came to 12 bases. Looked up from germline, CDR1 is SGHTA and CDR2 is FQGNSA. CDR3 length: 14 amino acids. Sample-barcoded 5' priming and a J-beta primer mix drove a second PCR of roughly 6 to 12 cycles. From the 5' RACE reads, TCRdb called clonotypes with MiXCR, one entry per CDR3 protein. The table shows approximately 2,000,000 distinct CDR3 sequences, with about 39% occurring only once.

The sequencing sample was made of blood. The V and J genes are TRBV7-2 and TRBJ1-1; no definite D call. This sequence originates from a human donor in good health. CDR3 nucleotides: TGTGCCAGCAGCGGGCGGATAGTTAACACTGAAGCTTTCTTT. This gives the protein CASSGRIVNTEAFF.